The 14 T cell receptor beta chains below all came from one sample that was sequenced in a study of blood T cell repertoires in COVID-19. Assay used: immunoSEQ multiplex PCR; TCRdb lists only in-frame clones, some missing. The sample lists about 400,000 clones, 86% occurring once. The specimen was peripheral blood. These TCRs come from a woman aged 25-40 years with active or convalescent COVID-19.

The chain employs TRBV19 and TRBJ1-5; 9 positions agree with TRBD1. The CDR3 sequence is 16 residues long. V dropped 5 bases and J dropped 0; count of bases not matched to a gene: 5. Germline CDR1 is LNHDA and CDR2 is SQIVND (reference sequence). CDR3 residues: CASSWGQGYSNQPQHF. The CDR3 DNA reads TGTGCCAGTAGTTGGGGACAGGGTTATAGCAATCAGCCCCAGCATTTT.

The V and J genes are TRBV19 and TRBJ1-1, with a possible D match to TRBD1 (6 bases). Germline CDR1 is LNHDA and CDR2 is SQIVND (reference sequence). Trimming removed 5 bases at V and 1 base at J, with 14 bases between. The CDR3 totals 15 residues. The CDR3 here is CASSARGVRNTEAFF. The CDR3 DNA sequence: TGTGCCAGTAGTGCCAGGGGCGTAAGGAACACTGAAGCTTTCTTT. Together with reference TRBV19 and TRBJ1-1, the CDR3 gives the full variable domain: DGGITQSPKYLFRKEGQNVTLSCEQNLNHDAMYWYRQDPGQGLRLIYYSQIVNDFQKGDIAEGYSVSREKKESFPLTVTSAQKNPTAFYLCASSARGVRNTEAFFGQGTRLTVV.

The rearrangement uses TRBV2 and TRBJ2-3; the match to TRBD2 covers 8 bases. The germline gives CDR1 SNHLY, CDR2 FYNNEI. The V and J ends lost 8 bases and 2 bases, in that order; junction bases with no gene match: 6. The CDR3 is 14 amino acids. Here the CDR3 reads CASGLAGYTDTQYF. The CDR3 nucleotides are TGTGCCAGCGGGTTAGCGGGGTACACAGATACGCAGTATTTT.

This clone was seen a single time. The chain is built from TRBV25-1 and TRBJ2-1, with D possibly matching TRBD2 (6 bases). The CDR3 extends over 15 amino acids. The germline V and J ends were trimmed by 3 bases and 4 bases, with 13 bases remaining between them. From germline, CDR1 is MGHDK and CDR2 SYGVNS. This CDR3 reads CASSDPAGRYNEQFF. The CDR3 coding sequence is TGTGCCAGCAGTGATCCAGCGGGCCGTTACAATGAGCAGTTCTTC. Full variable domain (rest looked up from reference TRBV25-1 and TRBJ2-1): EADIYQTPRYLVIGTGKKITLECSQTMGHDKMYWYQQDPGMELHLIHYSYGVNSTEKGDLSSESTVSRIRTEHFPLTLESARPSHTSQYLCASSDPAGRYNEQFFGPGTRLTVL.

In this sample, this clone turned up a few times. The chain couples TRBV5-8 to TRBJ1-2; 9 bases agree with TRBD1. Germline-derived CDR1 and CDR2 are SGHTS and YDEGEE. V shed 4 bases and J 6 bases; nucleotides not matched to a gene: 4. CDR3 length: 13 residues. The CDR3 protein is CASSAGTGNGYTF. The CDR3 DNA reads TGTGCCAGCAGCGCAGGGACAGGGAATGGCTACACCTTC.

The table lists this clone with a few counts. This chain connects TRBV5-8 to TRBJ2-7, with TRBD1 matching over 11 bases. V shed 2 bases and J 0 bases; nucleotides not matched to a gene: 4. CDR3 size: 16 residues. The germline V gene encodes CDR1 SGHTS and CDR2 YDEGEE. CDR3 region: CASSFRDRGSSYEQYF. CDR3 nucleotides: TGTGCCAGCAGCTTCCGGGACAGGGGGAGCTCCTACGAGCAGTACTTC.

This clone was counted a few times. The chain combines TRBV7-9 with TRBJ1-6; the D is unclear. V lost 2 bases and J lost 7, with 9 bases in between. In germline, CDR1 is SEHNR, CDR2 FQNEAQ (reference sequence). The CDR3 is 14 amino acids. The CDR3 sequence is CASSLRGENSPLHF. CDR3 sequence (DNA): TGTGCCAGCAGCTTACGGGGAGAAAATTCACCCCTCCACTTT.

The CDR3 here is CASIKAEGTDTQYF. The CDR3 nucleotides read TGTGCCAGCATAAAAGCGGAGGGCACAGATACGCAGTATTTT. The chain recombines TRBV2 with TRBJ2-3, with D tentatively TRBD2 (5 bases). V lost 7 bases to trimming and J lost 1 base, with 12 bases between them. This CDR3 has 14 residues. Germline values: CDR1 SNHLY, CDR2 FYNNEI.

V gene TRBV10-1 combines with J gene TRBJ1-1, with TRBD1 matching over 7 bases. The CDR3 consists of 15 residues. Germline CDR1 WNHNN, CDR2 SYGVQD (reference sequence). Unmatched junction bases numbered 9, after V lost 3 bases and J lost 5 bases. The CDR3 region is CASSDPDRDLTEAFF. CDR3 nucleotide sequence: TGCGCCAGCAGTGACCCCGACAGGGACCTTACTGAAGCTTTCTTT.

The V and J genes are TRBV18 and TRBJ1-6, with 7 bases identical to TRBD1. The ends lost 6 bases at V and 6 bases at J; junction bases unmatched: 5. The CDR3 contains 14 residues. CDR1 is KGHSH, CDR2 LQKENI, per germline. The CDR3 DNA follows: TGTGCCAGCTCTCGCGGGACAGCTAATTCACCCCTCCACTTT. Amino acid sequence: CASSRGTANSPLHF.

This clone was counted only a few times. CDR3 loop: CASSALGPGGATNEKLFF. The CDR3 DNA reads TGTGCCAGCAGTGCCCTGGGACCAGGGGGCGCAACTAATGAAAAACTGTTTTTT. The chain joins TRBV6-1 to TRBJ1-4, with 8 positions matching TRBD1. This CDR3 spans 18 amino acids. V shed 4 bases, J shed 0 bases, and the junction held 10 bases outside the gene matches. Germline V gives CDR1 MNHNS, CDR2 SASEGT.

The chain combines TRBV3-1 (or the pseudogene TRBV3-2) with TRBJ1-3; D may be TRBD1 (5 bases). The V gene's germline CDR1 is LGHDT and CDR2 YNNKEL (reference sequence). V was shortened by 10 bases and J by 3 bases, with 16 bases between the two germline ends. The CDR3 contains 14 residues. Here the CDR3 reads CATSEGLVGNTIYF. The DNA for the CDR3 is TGTGCCACCTCGGAGGGGTTGGTTGGAAACACCATATATTTT.

The chain has TRBV5-1 and TRBJ2-7; the match to TRBD2 covers 9 bases. This CDR3 is 16 amino acids long. The ends lost 3 bases at V and 2 bases at J; junction bases unmatched: 9. Germline loops: CDR1 SGHRS, CDR2 YFSETQ. In nucleotides, the CDR3 is TGCGCCAGCAGCTCGGGAACTAGCGGGCTCACCTACGAGCAGTACTTC. It specifies CASSSGTSGLTYEQYF.

The rearrangement uses TRBV10-2 and TRBJ1-1; D is possibly TRBD1 (6 bases). Germline V lookup: CDR1 WSHSY, CDR2 SAAADI. The CDR3 runs to 13 residues. V was shortened by 10 bases and J by 1 base, with 13 bases between the two germline ends. The CDR3 bases are TGCGCCACCAACCAACAGGGGAACACTGAAGCTTTCTTT. Translated, it gives CATNQQGNTEAFF.